This paragraph covers one T cell receptor (beta chain) sequence. The source of the sample is a study of long-term antiretroviral therapy in people with HIV. V lost 11 bases and J 0 bases, leaving 16 bases between the germline ends. CDR3 length equals 14 residues. The V gene's germline CDR1 is WSHSY and CDR2 SAAADI. The immunoSEQ assay was v3.0, run at survey level. Data came from immunoSEQ multiplex PCR; TCRdb stores just in-frame clones and leaves some out. This sample has some 40,000 clones, with approximately 94% found just once. The gene calls are TRBV10-2 and TRBJ1-2; possible D gene TRBD1, 5 bases. Sample: unsorted PBMCs, taken 9.2 years after starting antiretroviral therapy. The origin of this receptor is a man under 40 with HIV. CDR3 sequence: CAVLSTDSNYGYTF. In nucleotides, the CDR3 is TGCGCCGTCCTTTCGACAGATTCTAACTATGGCTACACCTTC.